Reported below is one T cell receptor beta chain. Its specificity is unknown. This sample was taken from a study of shared clonotypes between healthy human individuals. Terminally differentiated effector memory CD45RA+ cells were left out of the naive CD8 fraction, which was CD45RO-negative and positively selected for CCR7. Produced via immunoSEQ multiplex PCR; TCRdb's table is partial and in-frame only. The repertoire holds under 600,000 clones, with roughly 98% as singletons. Broader study findings: The study generally estimated greater richness for naive than memory subsets.

The CDR3 spans 16 residues. Trimming stripped 3 bases from V and 0 bases from J, with 11 bases between. CDR1 and CDR2 (germline): WSHSY, SAAADI. The V gene is TRBV10-2, the J gene TRBJ1-4; D might be TRBD1 (6 bases). The source material was naive CD8+ T cells sorted from blood. The receptor comes from a man aged 30 to 39 in good health. This chain's CDR3 is CASSEGTSATNEKLFF. The CDR3 DNA reads as TGCGCCAGCAGTGAAGGGACATCGGCAACTAATGAAAAACTGTTTTTT.